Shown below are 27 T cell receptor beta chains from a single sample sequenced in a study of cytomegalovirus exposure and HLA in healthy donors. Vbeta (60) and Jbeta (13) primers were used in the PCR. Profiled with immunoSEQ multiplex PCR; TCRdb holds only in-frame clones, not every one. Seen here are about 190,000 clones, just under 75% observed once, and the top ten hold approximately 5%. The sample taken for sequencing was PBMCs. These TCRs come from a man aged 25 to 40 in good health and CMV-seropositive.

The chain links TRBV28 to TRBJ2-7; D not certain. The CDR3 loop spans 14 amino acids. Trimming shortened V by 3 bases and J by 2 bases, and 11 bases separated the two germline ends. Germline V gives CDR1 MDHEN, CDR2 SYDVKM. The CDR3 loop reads CASSFGGQAYEQYF. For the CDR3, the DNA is TGTGCCAGCAGTTTTGGCGGCCAAGCCTACGAGCAGTACTTC.

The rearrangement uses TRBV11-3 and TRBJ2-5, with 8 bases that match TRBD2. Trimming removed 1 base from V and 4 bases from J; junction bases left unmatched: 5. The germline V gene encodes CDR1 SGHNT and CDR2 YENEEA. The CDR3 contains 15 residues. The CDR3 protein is CASSLVAGSIETQYF. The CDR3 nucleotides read TGTGCCAGCAGCTTAGTAGCGGGGTCGATAGAGACCCAGTACTTC.

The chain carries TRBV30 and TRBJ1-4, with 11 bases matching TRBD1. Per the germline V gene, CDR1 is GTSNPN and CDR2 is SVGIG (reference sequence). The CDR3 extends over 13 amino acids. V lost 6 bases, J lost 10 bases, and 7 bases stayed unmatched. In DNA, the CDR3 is TGTGCCTGTCTCTGGACAGGGGGCCTAAAACTGTTTTTT. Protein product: CACLWTGGLKLFF. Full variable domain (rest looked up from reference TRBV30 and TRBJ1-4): SQTIHQWPATLVQPVGSPLSLECTVEGTSNPNLYWYRQAAGRGLQLLFYSVGIGQISSEVPQNLSASRPQDRQFILSSKKLLLSDSGFYLCACLWTGGLKLFFGSGTQLSVL.

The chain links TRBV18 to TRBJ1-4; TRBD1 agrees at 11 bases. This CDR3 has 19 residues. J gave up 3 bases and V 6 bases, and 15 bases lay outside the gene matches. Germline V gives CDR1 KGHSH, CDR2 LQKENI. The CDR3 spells CASSLTWTGGEMANEKLFF. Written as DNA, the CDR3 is TGTGCCAGCTCCCTTACTTGGACAGGGGGCGAAATGGCTAATGAAAAACTGTTTTTT.

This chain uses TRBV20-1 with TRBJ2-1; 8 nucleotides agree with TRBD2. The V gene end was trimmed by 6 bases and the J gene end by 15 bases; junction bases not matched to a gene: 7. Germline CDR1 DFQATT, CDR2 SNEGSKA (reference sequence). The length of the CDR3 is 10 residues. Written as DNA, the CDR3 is TGCAGTGCCCCCGGAGCGGGGGTGTTCTTC. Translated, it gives CSAPGAGVFF.

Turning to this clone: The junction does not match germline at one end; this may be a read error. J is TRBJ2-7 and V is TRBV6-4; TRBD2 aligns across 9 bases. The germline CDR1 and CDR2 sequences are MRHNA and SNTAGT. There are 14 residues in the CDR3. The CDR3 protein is CAGSVGREGDEQYF. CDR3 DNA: TGTGCCGGCAGTGTAGGGCGGGAGGGCGACGAGCAGTACTTC.

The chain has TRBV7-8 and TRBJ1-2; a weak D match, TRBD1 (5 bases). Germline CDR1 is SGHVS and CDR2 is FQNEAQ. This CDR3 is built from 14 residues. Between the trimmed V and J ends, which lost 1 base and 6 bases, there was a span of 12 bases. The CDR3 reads CASSLDGQTNGYTF. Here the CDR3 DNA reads TGTGCCAGCAGCTTAGATGGACAAACTAATGGCTACACCTTC. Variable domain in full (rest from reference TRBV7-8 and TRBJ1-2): GAGVSQSPRYKVAKRGQDVALRCDPISGHVSLFWYQQALGQGPEFLTYFQNEAQLDKSGLPSDRFFAERPEGSVSTLKIQRTQQEDSAVYLCASSLDGQTNGYTFGSGTRLTVV.

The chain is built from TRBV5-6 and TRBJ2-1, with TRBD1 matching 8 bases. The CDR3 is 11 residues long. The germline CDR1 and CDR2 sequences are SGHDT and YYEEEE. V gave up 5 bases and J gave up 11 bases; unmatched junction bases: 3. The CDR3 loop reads CASSRTGQQFF. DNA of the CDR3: TGTGCCAGCAGTCGGACAGGGCAGCAGTTCTTC.

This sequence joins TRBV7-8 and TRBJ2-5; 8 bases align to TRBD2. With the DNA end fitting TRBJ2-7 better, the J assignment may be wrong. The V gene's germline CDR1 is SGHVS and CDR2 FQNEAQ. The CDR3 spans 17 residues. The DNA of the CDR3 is TGTGCCAGCAGCTTAGTAGGTCGGAGCGGGAGAAGCTACGAGCAGTACTTC. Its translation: CASSLVGRSGRSYEQYF.

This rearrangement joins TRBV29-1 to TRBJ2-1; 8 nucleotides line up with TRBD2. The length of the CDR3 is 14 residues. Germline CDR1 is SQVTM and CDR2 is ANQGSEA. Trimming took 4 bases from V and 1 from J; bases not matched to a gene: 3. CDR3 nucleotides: TGCAGCGTTGTCGGGAGGGAGTCCTACAATGAGCAGTTCTTC. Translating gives CSVVGRESYNEQFF.

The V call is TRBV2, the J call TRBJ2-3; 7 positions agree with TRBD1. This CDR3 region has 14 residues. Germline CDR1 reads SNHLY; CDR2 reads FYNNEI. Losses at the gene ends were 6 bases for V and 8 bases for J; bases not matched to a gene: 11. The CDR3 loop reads CASSPGTVGATQYF. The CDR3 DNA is TGTGCCAGCAGCCCCGGGACAGTAGGTGCTACGCAGTATTTT.

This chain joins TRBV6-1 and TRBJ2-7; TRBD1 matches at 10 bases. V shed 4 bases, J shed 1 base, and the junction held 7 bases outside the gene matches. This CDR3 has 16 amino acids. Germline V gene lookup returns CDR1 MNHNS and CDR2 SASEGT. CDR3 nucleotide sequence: TGTGCCAGCAGTGCACCGGACAGGGGGGGGTCCTACGAGCAGTACTTC. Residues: CASSAPDRGGSYEQYF.

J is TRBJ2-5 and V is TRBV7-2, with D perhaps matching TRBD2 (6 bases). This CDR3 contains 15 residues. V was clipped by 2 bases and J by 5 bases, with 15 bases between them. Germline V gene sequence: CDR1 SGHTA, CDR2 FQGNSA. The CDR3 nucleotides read TGTGCCAGCAGCTTAAATTCCGGGGGTGGGGAGACCCAGTACTTC. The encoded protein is CASSLNSGGGETQYF. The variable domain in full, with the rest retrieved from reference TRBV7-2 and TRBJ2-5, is GAGVSQSPSNKVTEKGKDVELRCDPISGHTALYWYRQSLGQGLEFLIYFQGNSAPDKSGLPSDRFSAERTGGSVSTLTIQRTQQEDSAVYLCASSLNSGGGETQYFGPGTRLLVL.

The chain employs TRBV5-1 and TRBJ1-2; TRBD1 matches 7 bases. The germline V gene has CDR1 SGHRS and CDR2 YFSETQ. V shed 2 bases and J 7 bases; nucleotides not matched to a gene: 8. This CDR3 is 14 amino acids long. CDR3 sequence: CASSLITGDGGYTF. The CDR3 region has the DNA TGCGCCAGCAGCTTAATCACAGGGGACGGTGGCTACACCTTC.

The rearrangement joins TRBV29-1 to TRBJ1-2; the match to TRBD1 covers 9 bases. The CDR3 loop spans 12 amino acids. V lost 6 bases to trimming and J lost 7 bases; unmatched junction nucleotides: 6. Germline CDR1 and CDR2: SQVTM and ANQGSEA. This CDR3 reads CSVDRGDSGYTF. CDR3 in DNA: TGCAGCGTGGACAGGGGAGACAGTGGCTACACCTTC.

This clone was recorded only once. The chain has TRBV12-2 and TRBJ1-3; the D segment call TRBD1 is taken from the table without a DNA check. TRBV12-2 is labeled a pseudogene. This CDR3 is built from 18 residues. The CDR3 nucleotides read TGTGCAAGTCGCTTGCGTTGTCCGGGGGACAGGGCTGGAAACACCATATATTTT. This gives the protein CASRLRCPGDRAGNTIYF.

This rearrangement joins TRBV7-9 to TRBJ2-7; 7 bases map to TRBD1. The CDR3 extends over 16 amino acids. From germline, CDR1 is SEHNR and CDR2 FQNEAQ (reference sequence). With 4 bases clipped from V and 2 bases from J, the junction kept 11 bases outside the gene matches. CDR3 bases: TGTGCCAGCAGCTCGGGCGGCGACAGGGCCCCCTACGAGCAGTACTTC. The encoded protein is CASSSGGDRAPYEQYF.

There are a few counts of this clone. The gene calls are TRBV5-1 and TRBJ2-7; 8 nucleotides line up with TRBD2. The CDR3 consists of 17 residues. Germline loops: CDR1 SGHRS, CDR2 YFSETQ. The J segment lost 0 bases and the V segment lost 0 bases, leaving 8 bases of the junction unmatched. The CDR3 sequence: CASSLAVIAGPSYEQYF. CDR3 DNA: TGCGCCAGCAGCTTGGCCGTTATAGCGGGGCCCTCCTACGAGCAGTACTTC.

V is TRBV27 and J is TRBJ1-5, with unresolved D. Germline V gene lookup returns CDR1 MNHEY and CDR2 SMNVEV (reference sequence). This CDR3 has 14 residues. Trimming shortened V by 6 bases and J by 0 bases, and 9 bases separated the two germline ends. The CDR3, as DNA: TGTGCCAGCAGACAGACATATAGCAATCAGCCCCAGCATTTT. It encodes CASRQTYSNQPQHF.

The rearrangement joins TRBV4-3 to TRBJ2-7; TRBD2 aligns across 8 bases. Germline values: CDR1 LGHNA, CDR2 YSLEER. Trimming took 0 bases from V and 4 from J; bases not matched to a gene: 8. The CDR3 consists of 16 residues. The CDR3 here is CASSQDWAGGKYEQYF. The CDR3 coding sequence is TGCGCCAGCAGCCAAGATTGGGCGGGAGGAAAATACGAGCAGTACTTC.

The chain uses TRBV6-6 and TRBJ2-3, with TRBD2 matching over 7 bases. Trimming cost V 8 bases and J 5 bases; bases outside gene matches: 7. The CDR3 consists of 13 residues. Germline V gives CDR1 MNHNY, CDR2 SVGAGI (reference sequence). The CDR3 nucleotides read TGTGCCAGCTCTCCCGCGGGAGTAGATACGCAGTATTTT. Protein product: CASSPAGVDTQYF.

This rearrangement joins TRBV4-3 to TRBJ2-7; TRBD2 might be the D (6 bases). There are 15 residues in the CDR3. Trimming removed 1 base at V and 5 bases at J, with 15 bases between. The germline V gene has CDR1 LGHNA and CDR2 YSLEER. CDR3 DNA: TGCGCCAGCAGCCAAGGAAGTAGCGGAGTTGACGAGCAGTACTTC. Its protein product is CASSQGSSGVDEQYF.

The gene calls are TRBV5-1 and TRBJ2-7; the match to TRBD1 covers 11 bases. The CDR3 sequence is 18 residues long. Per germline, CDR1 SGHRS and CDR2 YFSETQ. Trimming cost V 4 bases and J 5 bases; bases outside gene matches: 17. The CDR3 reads CASSRTTGTGTGGNEQYF. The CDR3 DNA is TGCGCCAGCAGCAGAACGACGGGAACCGGGACAGGGGGAAACGAGCAGTACTTC.

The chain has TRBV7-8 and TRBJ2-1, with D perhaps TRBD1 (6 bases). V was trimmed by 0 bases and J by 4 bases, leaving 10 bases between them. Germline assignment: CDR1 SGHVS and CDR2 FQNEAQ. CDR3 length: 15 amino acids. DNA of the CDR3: TGTGCCAGCAGCTTAGCGGGGGCCGGATACAATGAGCAGTTCTTC. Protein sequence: CASSLAGAGYNEQFF.

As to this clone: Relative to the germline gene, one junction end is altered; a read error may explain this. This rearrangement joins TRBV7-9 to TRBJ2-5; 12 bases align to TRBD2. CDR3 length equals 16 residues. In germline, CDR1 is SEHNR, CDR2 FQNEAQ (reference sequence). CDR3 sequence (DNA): TGTTCCAGCAGCTCATCTAGCGGGGGGGACCAAGAGACCCAGTACTTC. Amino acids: CSSSSSSGGDQETQYF.

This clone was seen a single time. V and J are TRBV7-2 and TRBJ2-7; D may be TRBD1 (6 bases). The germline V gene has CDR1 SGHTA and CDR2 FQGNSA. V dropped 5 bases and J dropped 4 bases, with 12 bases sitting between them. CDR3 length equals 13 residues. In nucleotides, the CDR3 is TGTGCCAGCAGCCAGGGACACTTTTACGAGCAGTACTTC. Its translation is CASSQGHFYEQYF.

CDR3 DNA: TGTGCCAGCAGCCCCGCACTCACAGATACGCAGTATTTT. It encodes CASSPALTDTQYF. J is TRBJ2-3 and V is TRBV7-9; D ambiguous. Trimming left V 5 bases short and J 2 bases short, with 8 bases between. The CDR3 loop spans 13 amino acids. In germline, CDR1 is SEHNR, CDR2 FQNEAQ (reference sequence).